These 20 T cell receptor beta chains were sequenced from one sample in a study of blood T cell repertoires in COVID-19 (dated by TCRdb to 2018 to 2020). The protocol used for the library was the immunoSEQ multiplex PCR assay. TCRdb re-hosts the immuneACCESS table, in-frame sequences only. Its copies lack some clones; in the studies checked, an unresolved V gene accounts for under half of them, and the cause for the rest is not known. The table for this sample lists hundreds of thousands of clones; around 89% of them were counted only once. The ten top clones hold 2.4% of the sample. Sequencing was performed on PBMCs or T cells enriched from blood (not recorded which). The receptors were gathered from a woman aged 18-35 years who had recovered from COVID-19.

Here the CDR3 reads CASSQGTGGSGVSTQHF. CDR3 DNA: TGTGCCAGCAGCCAAGGGACAGGGGGCTCCGGAGTTTCGACCCAGCATTTT. V gene TRBV3-1 (or the pseudogene TRBV3-2) combines with J gene TRBJ1-5, with 11 bases matching TRBD1. The germline V gene has CDR1 LGHDT and CDR2 YNNKEL (reference sequence). The CDR3 has 17 residues. V trimming: 1 base; J trimming: 11 bases; junction bases outside the gene matches: 13.

The chain has TRBV18 and TRBJ1-6, with D possibly being TRBD1 (5 bases). V was shortened by 2 bases and J by 7 bases, with 12 bases between the two germline ends. Germline V CDR1 and CDR2: KGHSH, LQKENI. This CDR3 has 15 residues. CDR3 nucleotide sequence: TGTGCCAGCTCACCATCAGGAGGGGCCAATTCACCCCTCCACTTT. This codes for CASSPSGGANSPLHF.

This chain links TRBV5-1 with TRBJ1-2; the match to TRBD1 covers 7 bases. V dropped 4 bases and J dropped 7; count of bases not matched to a gene: 7. Germline V gene sequence: CDR1 SGHRS, CDR2 YFSETQ. CDR3 length equals 13 residues. CDR3 residues: CASSAGQNRGYTF. The CDR3 DNA is TGCGCCAGCAGCGCGGGACAGAACCGTGGCTACACCTTC.

The gene calls are TRBV2 and TRBJ2-3; TRBD2 matches at 11 bases. V shed 2 bases and J 6 bases; nucleotides not matched to a gene: 7. CDR1 is SNHLY and CDR2 is FYNNEI in the germline V gene. This CDR3 has 16 amino acids. The CDR3 bases are TGTGCCAGCAGTGAACTCCTAGCGGGGGGCAGGGATACGCAGTATTTT. Protein: CASSELLAGGRDTQYF.

The chain employs TRBV15 and TRBJ1-6; TRBD1 matches 10 bases. The CDR3 has 15 amino acids. Losses at the gene ends were 5 bases for V and 9 bases for J; bases not matched to a gene: 7. Per germline, CDR1 LNHNV and CDR2 YYDKDF (reference sequence). CDR3 region: CATSGHGTGASPLHF. In DNA form, the CDR3 reads TGTGCCACCAGCGGCCACGGGACAGGGGCTTCACCCCTCCACTTT.

V is TRBV28 and J is TRBJ2-7; TRBD1 matches at 7 bases. This CDR3 contains 13 residues. Germline V CDR1 and CDR2: MDHEN, SYDVKM. With 7 bases clipped from V and 2 bases from J, the junction kept 5 bases outside the gene matches. The CDR3 is CASKRGQAYEQYF. The CDR3 DNA reads TGTGCCAGCAAAAGAGGACAGGCCTACGAGCAGTACTTC.

The gene calls are TRBV28 and TRBJ1-2, with D maybe TRBD1 (5 bases). The germline CDR1 and CDR2 sequences are MDHEN and SYDVKM. Trimming took off 5 bases at V and 3 bases at J, with 13 bases between the two ends. This CDR3 contains 14 residues. CDR3 sequence (DNA): TGTGCCAGCAGTCCCTCGACAGACTACTATGGCTACACCTTC. This translates into CASSPSTDYYGYTF.

The V and J genes are TRBV24-1 and TRBJ1-2, with D tentatively TRBD1 (6 bases). The CDR3 length is 17 residues. The germline CDR1 and CDR2 sequences are KGHDR and SFDVKD. V was shortened by 3 bases and J by 4 bases, with 20 bases between the two germline ends. The CDR3 loop reads CATSDASPWGLIYGYTF. CDR3 DNA: TGTGCCACCAGTGATGCCTCTCCCTGGGGGCTGATCTATGGCTACACCTTC.

The CDR3 DNA reads as TGTGCCAGCAGTCCGGAGGACTCTGGGGCCAACGTCCTGACTTTC. Protein sequence: CASSPEDSGANVLTF. V and J are TRBV5-8 and TRBJ2-6, with D possibly TRBD2 on 5 matching bases. Germline loops: CDR1 SGHTS, CDR2 YDEGEE. Trimming removed 5 bases from V and 0 bases from J, with 9 bases in between. The CDR3 loop spans 15 amino acids.

The CDR3 DNA follows: TGTGCCAGCAGTCCTCAGGCCCAGAACACTGAAGCTTTCTTT. It encodes CASSPQAQNTEAFF. The rearrangement joins TRBV28 to TRBJ1-1; D is uncertain. V lost 5 bases to trimming and J lost 1 base, with 11 bases between them. The CDR3 runs to 14 residues. Germline-derived CDR1 and CDR2 are MDHEN and SYDVKM.

The chain carries TRBV7-3 and TRBJ2-7; D is uncertain. V was shortened by 2 bases and J by 4 bases, with 18 bases between the two germline ends. Looked up from germline, CDR1 is SGHTA and CDR2 is FQGTGA. The CDR3 sequence is 16 residues long. DNA of the CDR3: TGTGCCAGCAGCTTATCCCCGGTTAGTTCCTTGTACGAGCAGTACTTC. Its protein is CASSLSPVSSLYEQYF.

The sample holds one count of this clone. The chain's CDR3 is CASSVSPESGTIYF. The CDR3 region has the DNA TGTGCCAGCAGCGTAAGCCCGGAATCGGGCACCATATATTTT. V gene TRBV9 combines with J gene TRBJ1-3; D is undetermined. This CDR3 has 14 amino acids. Germline V gives CDR1 SGDLS, CDR2 YYNGEE. V was cut by 1 base and J by 9 bases, with 14 bases left in between.

The chain employs TRBV18 and TRBJ2-7; D might be TRBD2 (5 bases). V shed 8 bases and J shed 3 bases, with 14 bases lying between them. The CDR3 sequence is 13 residues long. Germline-derived CDR1 and CDR2 are KGHSH and LQKENI. CDR3 DNA: TGTGCCAGCCGCGGGCCATCATACTACGAGCAGTACTTC. Protein: CASRGPSYYEQYF.

This clone has a single count. The rearrangement links TRBV7-2 to TRBJ1-4, with D unclear. Germline lookup yields CDR1 SGHTA and CDR2 FQGNSA. V lost 5 bases and J 10 bases, leaving 14 bases between the germline ends. The length of the CDR3 is 13 residues. CDR3 protein: CASSEASVGKLFF. Written as DNA, the CDR3 is TGTGCCAGCAGCGAGGCCTCGGTGGGAAAACTGTTTTTT.

This rearrangement joins TRBV19 to TRBJ2-7; TRBD1 aligns across 8 bases. Germline CDR1 reads LNHDA; CDR2 reads SQIVND (reference sequence). The CDR3 has 14 residues. With 3 bases clipped from V and 6 bases from J, the junction kept 7 bases outside the gene matches. CDR3 DNA: TGTGCCAGTAGTATTCCCGGACAGGGCAGCGAGCAGTACTTC. The encoded protein is CASSIPGQGSEQYF. Supplemented by reference TRBV19 and TRBJ2-7, the full variable domain reads DGGITQSPKYLFRKEGQNVTLSCEQNLNHDAMYWYRQDPGQGLRLIYYSQIVNDFQKGDIAEGYSVSREKKESFPLTVTSAQKNPTAFYLCASSIPGQGSEQYFGPGTRLTVT.

The CDR3 spells CARSLARVSSGYTF. CDR3 bases: TGTGCCAGAAGCTTAGCCAGGGTAAGTAGCGGCTACACCTTC. The chain has TRBV7-5 and TRBJ1-2; whether TRBD1, the table's D call, matches the DNA was not checked. TRBV7-5 is deemed a pseudogene. The CDR3 sequence is 14 residues long.

This chain uses TRBV7-2 with TRBJ2-3; possibly TRBD1 for D (5 bases). The V and J ends lost 1 base and 6 bases respectively, with 8 bases between them. The germline V gene encodes CDR1 SGHTA and CDR2 FQGNSA. This CDR3 spans 13 amino acids. The CDR3 DNA reads as TGTGCCAGCAGCTTAGGTTCAGGGGATACGCAGTATTTT. It codes for CASSLGSGDTQYF. The variable domain in full, completed from reference TRBV7-2 and TRBJ2-3, reads GAGVSQSPSNKVTEKGKDVELRCDPISGHTALYWYRQSLGQGLEFLIYFQGNSAPDKSGLPSDRFSAERTGGSVSTLTIQRTQQEDSAVYLCASSLGSGDTQYFGPGTRLTVL.

This chain links TRBV29-1 with TRBJ2-6; no clear D. Trimming took 1 base from V and 0 from J, leaving 10 bases between them. Germline V lookup: CDR1 SQVTM, CDR2 ANQGSEA. This CDR3 contains 16 residues. CDR3 sequence reads: CSVEVESLSGANVLTF. The CDR3 DNA reads as TGCAGCGTTGAAGTTGAGTCCCTCTCTGGGGCCAACGTCCTGACTTTC.

The chain recombines TRBV6-5 with TRBJ1-2; D is unresolved. This CDR3 comprises 13 residues. Germline V gene data show CDR1 as MNHEY and CDR2 as SVGAGI. V lost 2 bases and J 3 bases, leaving 7 bases between the germline ends. CDR3 DNA: TGTGCCAGCAGTTACGAGGAGTACTATGGCTACACCTTC. It yields the protein CASSYEEYYGYTF.

This clone was seen once. The chain is built from TRBV11-2 and TRBJ1-1, with TRBD1 identical over 10 bases. Per germline, CDR1 SGHAT and CDR2 FQNNGV. Trimming took 4 bases from V and 0 from J; bases not matched to a gene: 11. This CDR3 is 18 amino acids long. The CDR3 reads CASSSLTGGIGLNTEAFF. CDR3 nucleotides: TGTGCCAGCAGCTCCCTGACAGGGGGCATAGGTTTGAACACTGAAGCTTTCTTT.